What follows are 18 T cell receptor beta chains derived from one specimen sequenced in a study of radiation and T cells in renal cell carcinoma. Time point described: blood 4 weeks post-SBRT, at nephrectomy. Treatment denoted: 15 Gy SBRT to primary tumor, nephrectomy 4 weeks later. Sequencing was performed with immunoSEQ multiplex PCR; in TCRdb, only in-frame clones are kept and a portion is missing. The data show some 31,000 clones, with 81% seen just once and around a third held by the top ten. The sequenced sample was blood, obtained from a patient whose treatment included radiotherapy and nephrectomy. The receptors shown here come from a man in his sixties with renal cell carcinoma.

The CDR3 coding sequence is TGTGCCAGCAGCTTAAGCGGGAAGGCAGCAGATACGCAGTATTTT. Protein sequence: CASSLSGKAADTQYF. This chain uses TRBV13 with TRBJ2-3, with 7 bases aligning to TRBD2. The CDR3 runs to 15 residues. The trim removed 2 bases at V and 4 bases at J, leaving 6 bases unmatched. Germline CDR1 PRHDT, CDR2 FYEKMQ (reference sequence).

The chain uses TRBV2 and TRBJ2-3, with TRBD2 matching 13 bases. Trimming cost V 5 bases and J 6 bases; bases outside gene matches: 5. Germline CDR1 and CDR2: SNHLY and FYNNEI. The CDR3 sequence is 15 residues long. CDR3 bases: TGTGCCAGCAGTATAGGACTAGCGGGAGAGGATACGCAGTATTTT. It codes for CASSIGLAGEDTQYF.

The chain links TRBV15 to TRBJ2-7; 7 bases agree with TRBD2. This CDR3 has 16 residues. Germline V gene lookup returns CDR1 LNHNV and CDR2 YYDKDF (reference sequence). Trimming removed 5 bases from V and 0 bases from J; junction bases left unmatched: 10. The CDR3 coding sequence is TGTGCCACCAGCTCCGCGAGGGCGGGGGACTCCTACGAGCAGTACTTC. Protein: CATSSARAGDSYEQYF.

This clone appeared once. The rearrangement links TRBV5-1 to TRBJ2-7, with D maybe TRBD1 (5 bases). Germline-derived CDR1 and CDR2 are SGHRS and YFSETQ. The CDR3 extends over 16 amino acids. V was trimmed by 2 bases and J by 1 base, leaving 16 bases between them. CDR3 sequence (DNA): TGCGCCAGCAGCTTCGCAGGGCCGTCGTTATCCTACGAGCAGTACTTC. Residues: CASSFAGPSLSYEQYF.

This clone was counted a few times. V gene TRBV10-3 combines with J gene TRBJ2-1, with 9 bases fitting TRBD2. Trimming removed 7 bases from V and 4 bases from J; junction bases left unmatched: 5. This CDR3 is 14 amino acids long. Per the germline V gene, CDR1 is ENHRY and CDR2 is SYGVKD. The CDR3 reads CAIKMLAGYNEQFF. Written as DNA, the CDR3 is TGTGCCATCAAAATGCTAGCGGGATACAATGAGCAGTTCTTC.

The chain recombines TRBV27 with TRBJ1-5; D is uncertain. There are 13 residues in the CDR3. Germline assignment: CDR1 MNHEY and CDR2 SMNVEV (reference sequence). V was shortened by 3 bases and J by 4 bases, with 7 bases between the two germline ends. The CDR3 loop reads CASSFGRNQPQHF. The DNA for the CDR3 is TGTGCCAGCAGTTTCGGAAGGAATCAGCCCCAGCATTTT.

This sequence joins TRBV9 and TRBJ1-1, with no clear D. This CDR3 contains 15 residues. Trimming took 4 bases from V and 1 from J, leaving 14 bases between them. CDR1 is SGDLS and CDR2 is YYNGEE in the germline V gene. The CDR3 is CASSLSDVWNTEAFF. The CDR3 DNA is TGTGCCAGCAGCCTATCCGACGTCTGGAACACTGAAGCTTTCTTT.

This chain's CDR3 is CAWSYPNTEAFF. The DNA for the CDR3 is TGTGCCTGGAGCTATCCTAACACTGAAGCTTTCTTT. The chain combines TRBV30 with TRBJ1-1, with D unresolved. The ends were cut back, 3 bases at V and 2 bases at J, with 7 bases in the middle. The CDR3 spans 12 residues. The V gene's germline CDR1 is GTSNPN and CDR2 SVGIG (reference sequence).

The chain combines TRBV29-1 with TRBJ2-7; D perhaps matches TRBD1 (5 bases). The V end was cut by 3 bases, the J end by 2 bases, with 11 bases between. Germline V gene lookup returns CDR1 SQVTM and CDR2 ANQGSEA. The CDR3 contains 13 residues. The CDR3 bases are TGCAGCGTTGATGGGCAGGGAACCTACGAGCAGTACTTC. It translates to CSVDGQGTYEQYF.

The V gene is TRBV7-2, the J gene TRBJ2-7; the match to TRBD2 covers 12 bases. Germline V gene data show CDR1 as SGHTA and CDR2 as FQGNSA. J was trimmed by 6 bases and V by 5 bases; bases with no gene match: 2. This CDR3 has 13 amino acids. This CDR3 reads CASSMGLAGEQYF. DNA of the CDR3: TGTGCCAGCAGCATGGGACTAGCGGGCGAGCAGTACTTC.

This clone was observed once. The rearrangement uses TRBV7-9 and TRBJ2-5; D unclear. This CDR3 has 14 residues. V was pared by 0 bases and J by 2 bases, with 7 bases between. The germline CDR1 and CDR2 sequences are SEHNR and FQNEAQ (reference sequence). CDR3 DNA sequence: TGTGCCAGCAGCTTAGCTCGTCAGCAAGAGACCCAGTACTTC. Translating gives CASSLARQQETQYF.

In this sample, this clone turned up a few times. V gene TRBV5-1 combines with J gene TRBJ2-5; 10 nucleotides match TRBD1. The CDR3 is 18 residues long. The junction had 10 bases not matched to a gene; V was cut back by 1 base and J by 1 base. Germline-derived CDR1 and CDR2 are SGHRS and YFSETQ. The CDR3: CASSLWTGGVFGQETQYF. The CDR3 region has the DNA TGCGCCAGCAGCTTGTGGACAGGGGGGGTTTTTGGCCAAGAGACCCAGTACTTC.

The chain joins TRBV6-5 to TRBJ1-1, with a possible D match to TRBD1 (5 bases). Trimming stripped 4 bases from V and 6 bases from J, with 18 bases between. Germline V gene lookup returns CDR1 MNHEY and CDR2 SVGAGI. This CDR3 region has 15 residues. CDR3 DNA sequence: TGTGCCAGCAGTTCCCGACTGGGACTTGGCCCTGAAGCTTTCTTT. Protein sequence: CASSSRLGLGPEAFF.

The rearrangement joins TRBV4-1 to TRBJ2-3, with no clear D. Trimming pared 0 bases from V and 0 bases from J, leaving 7 bases between. Per germline, CDR1 MGHRA and CDR2 YSYEKL. CDR3 length: 15 amino acids. CDR3 amino acids: CASSQESSSTDTQYF. The CDR3 DNA sequence: TGCGCCAGCAGCCAAGAGTCCTCTAGCACAGATACGCAGTATTTT.

The chain links TRBV19 to TRBJ2-2; D tentatively fits TRBD1 or TRBD2 (6 bases each). The CDR3 sequence is 17 residues long. Germline V gives CDR1 LNHDA, CDR2 SQIVND (reference sequence). V was cut by 7 bases and J by 5 bases, with 23 bases left in between. The CDR3 is CASTLGLQGQGTGELFF. DNA of the CDR3: TGTGCCAGTACCCTGGGACTTCAGGGCCAGGGGACCGGGGAGCTGTTTTTT.

The chain has TRBV4-3 and TRBJ2-5; 8 nucleotides align to TRBD2. The J segment lost 5 bases and the V segment lost 0 bases, leaving 11 bases of the junction unmatched. This CDR3 has 17 residues. Germline CDR1 reads LGHNA; CDR2 reads YSLEER. In DNA, the CDR3 is TGCGCCAGCAGCCAAGATGGCCCAGCGGGAGTGGGGGAGACCCAGTACTTC. Translation: CASSQDGPAGVGETQYF.

CDR3 loop: CSAQGNGYTF. The DNA for the CDR3 is TGCAGTGCTCAGGGGAATGGCTACACCTTC. V is TRBV20-1 and J is TRBJ1-2; tentative D call: TRBD1 (6 bases). The CDR3 totals 10 residues. Germline lookup yields CDR1 DFQATT and CDR2 SNEGSKA (reference sequence). V dropped 5 bases and J dropped 6 bases, with 7 bases sitting between them.

The chain combines TRBV28 with TRBJ2-3, with TRBD1 matching 7 bases. The junction had 7 bases not matched to a gene; V was cut back by 5 bases and J by 2 bases. The CDR3 has 15 residues. The V gene's germline CDR1 is MDHEN and CDR2 SYDVKM. CDR3: CASSTPGQLTDTQYF. The CDR3 DNA sequence: TGTGCCAGCAGTACACCGGGACAGCTCACAGATACGCAGTATTTT. Together with reference TRBV28 and TRBJ2-3, the CDR3 gives the full variable domain: DVKVTQSSRYLVKRTGEKVFLECVQDMDHENMFWYRQDPGLGLRLIYFSYDVKMKEKGDIPEGYSVSREKKERFSLILESASTNQTSMYLCASSTPGQLTDTQYFGPGTRLTVL.